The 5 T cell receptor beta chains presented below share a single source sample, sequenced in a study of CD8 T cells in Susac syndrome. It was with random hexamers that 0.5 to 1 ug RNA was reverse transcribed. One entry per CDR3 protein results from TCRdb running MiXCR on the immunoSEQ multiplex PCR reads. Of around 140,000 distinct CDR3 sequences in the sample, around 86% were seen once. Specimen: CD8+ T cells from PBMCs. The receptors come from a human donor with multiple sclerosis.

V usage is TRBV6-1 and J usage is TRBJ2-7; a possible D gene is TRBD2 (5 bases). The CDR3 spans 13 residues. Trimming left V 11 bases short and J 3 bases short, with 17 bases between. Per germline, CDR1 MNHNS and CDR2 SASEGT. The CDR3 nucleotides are TGTGCCGTAGGGCCGGGATGGGACTACGAGCAGTACTTC. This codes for CAVGPGWDYEQYF.

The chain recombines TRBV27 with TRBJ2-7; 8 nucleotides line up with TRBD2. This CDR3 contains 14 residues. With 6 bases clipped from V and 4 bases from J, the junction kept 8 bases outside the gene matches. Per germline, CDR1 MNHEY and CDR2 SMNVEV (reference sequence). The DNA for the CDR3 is TGTGCCAGCAGCCCCCAGGGACTAGTGTACGAGCAGTACGTC. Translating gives CASSPQGLVYEQYV.

DNA for the CDR3: TGTGCCAGCAGGGATTATCAGGGAATCACTAGCTCCTACGAGCAGTACTTC. The encoded protein is CASRDYQGITSSYEQYF. The chain combines TRBV21-1 with TRBJ2-7; the table's D call, TRBD1, has no DNA check behind it. TRBV21-1 is reported as a pseudogene. The CDR3 loop spans 17 amino acids.

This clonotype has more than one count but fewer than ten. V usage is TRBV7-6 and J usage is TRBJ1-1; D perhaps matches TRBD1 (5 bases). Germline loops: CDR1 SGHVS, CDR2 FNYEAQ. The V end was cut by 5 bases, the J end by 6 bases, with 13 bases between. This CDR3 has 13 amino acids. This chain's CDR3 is CASSLGGLAEAFF. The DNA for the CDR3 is TGTGCCAGCAGCCTCGGGGGGTTAGCTGAAGCTTTCTTT.

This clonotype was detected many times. As DNA, the CDR3 is TGTGCCAGCAGCCAGGACAGGGGGGACGCTGAAGCTTTCTTT. It specifies CASSQDRGDAEAFF. The chain employs TRBV7-9 and TRBJ1-1, with 10 positions matching TRBD1. The CDR3 runs 14 residues. Germline CDR1 SEHNR, CDR2 FQNEAQ (reference sequence). V dropped 5 bases and J dropped 6; count of bases not matched to a gene: 6.